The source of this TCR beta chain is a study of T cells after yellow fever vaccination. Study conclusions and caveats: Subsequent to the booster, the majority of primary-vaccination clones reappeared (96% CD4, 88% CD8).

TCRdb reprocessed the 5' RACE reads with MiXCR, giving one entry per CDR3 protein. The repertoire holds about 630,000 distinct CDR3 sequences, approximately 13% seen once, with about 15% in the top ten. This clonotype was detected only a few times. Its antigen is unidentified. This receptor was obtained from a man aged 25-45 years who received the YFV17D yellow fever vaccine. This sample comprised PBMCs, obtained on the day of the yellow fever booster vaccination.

CDR3 nucleotide sequence: TGTGCCAGCAATCCCCGACAGGGTGCCTTGGGGACCCAGTACTTC. Translating gives CASNPRQGALGTQYF. The V gene is TRBV7-2, the J gene TRBJ2-5; 7 bases line up with TRBD1. The CDR3 has 15 residues. Germline V lookup: CDR1 SGHTA, CDR2 FQGNSA. J gave up 7 bases and V 7 bases, and 15 bases lay outside the gene matches. The full variable domain, its missing parts supplied by reference TRBV7-2 and TRBJ2-5, is GAGVSQSPSNKVTEKGKDVELRCDPISGHTALYWYRQSLGQGLEFLIYFQGNSAPDKSGLPSDRFSAERTGGSVSTLTIQRTQQEDSAVYLCASNPRQGALGTQYFGPGTRLLVL.